This T cell receptor (beta chain) came from a study of blood T cell repertoires in COVID-19 (dated by TCRdb to about 2020). About the investigation overall: Recovered participants in ImmuneRACE Cohort 3 were defined by two consecutive negative NP/OP PCR tests, clearance by a healthcare professional, or resolution of symptoms. Nearly every sample came with metadata listing a de-identified subject ID, COVID-19 status, age in years and sex. The prospective study material was composed of cDNA or gDNA derived from T cells, B-cell-depleted T cells, or PBMCs. HLA class I and class II types, where available, came from metadata supplied by the sample provider rather than from assay-based typing. Deeply sampled blood TCRbeta repertoires from subjects exposed to, actively infected with, or recovered from COVID-19 were included in the dataset. The samples were drawn from the first 160 participants of the ongoing ImmuneRACE study and from 950 to 1,500 subjects provided by 6 global collaborators. The repertoires were released in a freely available public database intended as a resource for research on the immune response to SARS-CoV-2. Collaborator samples came from the United States, Italy and Spain and covered acute and convalescent phases of COVID-19.

From a lookup of the germline V gene, CDR1 and CDR2 are SGHDT and YYEEEE. There are 13 amino acids in the CDR3, from cysteine to phenylalanine inclusive. The DNA shown is the 39-base CDR3, in frame from base 1. V is cut by 0 bases and J by 7 bases, and the space between the germline ends is 7 bases. On the study overall, not on this receptor specifically: How much clinical and demographic metadata was included differed by source and by participant, and the metadata was provided uncurated.

TCRbeta CDR3 regions were amplified from genomic DNA using the immunoSEQ Assay, a bias-controlled multiplex PCR. The source study handled its data this way. The number of nucleated cells in each sample was estimated from the amplification of reference gene primers within the assay. To quantify the absolute abundance of each unique TCRbeta CDR3 rearrangement, sequence reads were collapsed and filtered. For each sample, productive Simpson clonality was calculated as the square root of Simpson's diversity index over productive rearrangements. Not all clones reach the TCRdb copy of this immuneACCESS table, which keeps in-frame sequences only. Checked studies attribute under half of the gap to unresolved V genes and leave the rest unexplained. That table furnishes V, J and clone size, whereas the DNA furnished D and trimming. In all, the sample holds under 150,000 clones, and over 70% of those were seen once. Under 4.5% of the sample is held by the ten biggest clonotypes.

Concerning this clone itself: No antigen is known for it. No much larger clone is present one base from it, and per-base qualities are unavailable.

Enrolling through a virtual design, the prospective study's participants ranged in age from roughly 18 to 95 years and lived across more than 20 United States geographic areas. To assign participants to cohorts, the prospective study relied on clinical history that participants themselves reported in a screening survey and a study questionnaire. Each participant in the prospective study had whole blood, serum and a nasopharyngeal or oropharyngeal swab collected by mobile phlebotomists. Prospective study participants could optionally give additional blood draws and questionnaires over a roughly 2-month period. Prospective study blood samples were shipped either frozen or at room temperature before DNA extraction.

The rearranged chain carries TRBV5-6 and TRBJ2-2, with a tentative D gene TRBD2 over 5 matching bases. The TCR comes from a man aged 50 to 60 in a cohort exposed to, infected with or recovered from COVID-19 (not recorded which). Source material: PBMCs or T cells enriched from blood (not recorded which). The CDR3 protein is CASSLGSGGELFF. The DNA is TGTGCCAGCAGCTTGGGAAGCGGCGGGGAGCTGTTTTTT.